This is a list of T cell receptor beta chains from one sample in a study of CD8 T cells in Susac syndrome. TCRdb used MiXCR to reprocess the immunoSEQ multiplex PCR reads, holding one entry per CDR3 protein. The repertoire consists of tens of thousands of distinct CDR3 sequences, with about 95% occurring once and the leading ten covering approximately 0.49%. The sequencing sample was made of CD8+ T cells from PBMCs. These receptor sequences come from a human donor with Susac syndrome. The CDR3 runs from the conserved cysteine through the conserved F or W. A D gene is named only where the DNA matches it firmly. Clone size is stated in some rows and not others, as once, few, many or a class when expanded.

>TRBV4-3|NA|NA|TRBJ2-7
TGCGCCAGCAGCCAAGATCGGAAGGTAGCGGCAGCCTACGAGCAGTACTTC
CASSQDRKVAAAYEQYF
>TRBV5-4|NA|NA|TRBJ2-1
TGTGCCAGCAGCTTGCCGGGAGCTACGCATGAGCAGTTCTTC
CASSLPGATHEQFF
>TRBV7-8|NA|NA|TRBJ2-7
TGTGCCAGCAGCCCCATGGAGGGGTTTAGCTCCTACGAGCAGTACTTC
CASSPMEGFSSYEQYF
>TRBV20-1|NA|NA|TRBJ2-2
TGCAGTGGAGGGACCAGGGGTCCCACCGGGGAGCTGTTTTTT
CSGGTRGPTGELFF
>TRBV5-6|NA|NA|TRBJ1-5
TGTGCCAGCAGCTTGGGGGCAGGGCAACAGCCCCAGCATTTT
CASSLGAGQQPQHF
>TRBV19|NA|TRBD2|TRBJ2-7
TGTGCCAGCAGTACCGGACCGGGGGGCGAGCAGTACTTC
CASSTGPGGEQYF
>TRBV27|NA|NA|TRBJ2-1
TGTGCCAGCAGTTTATCAGGGGATCGAGTCAATGAGCAGTTCTTC
CASSLSGDRVNEQFF
>TRBV5-6|NA|NA|TRBJ1-1
TGTGCCAGCACCTGGGGAGGGACGACCTCGACGACTGAAGCTTTCTTT
CASTWGGTTSTTEAFF
>TRBV4-1|NA|NA|TRBJ2-3
TGCGCCAGCAGCCAAGATAAGAGGGGAGCGGAGTTTAGCACAGATACGCAGTATTTT
CASSQDKRGAEFSTDTQYF
>TRBV24-1|NA|TRBD2|TRBJ2-3
TGTGCCACCAGCGAGCGGGAGTATCCAGATACGCAGTATTTT
CATSEREYPDTQYF
>TRBV30|NA|NA|TRBJ2-3
TGTGCCTGGAGTTTCCGACAATACCTAGCCGGGACGAAAGACACAGATACGCAGTATTTT
CAWSFRQYLAGTKDTDTQYF
>TRBV20-1|NA|NA|TRBJ2-7
TGCAGTGGAAAAGGCATGGACACGGGCTCCTACGAGCAGTACTTC
CSGKGMDTGSYEQYF
>TRBV12-3/TRBV12-4|NA|NA|TRBJ2-1
TGTGCCAGCAGGACATCGGGGAACTACAATGAGCAGTTCTTC
CASRTSGNYNEQFF
>TRBV2|NA|NA|TRBJ2-7
TGTGCCAGCAGTGAACCGAGACAGAGCACCTACGAGCAGTACTTC
CASSEPRQSTYEQYF
>TRBV15|NA|NA|TRBJ2-3
TGTGCCACCAGCCGGACCCCCCTCGCGGATAGCACAGATACGCAGTATTTT
CATSRTPLADSTDTQYF
>TRBV20-1|NA|TRBD2|TRBJ2-1
TGCAGTGCTGATAGCGGGGAGGGGTATGAGCAGTTCTTC
CSADSGEGYEQFF
>TRBV7-3|once|NA|TRBJ1-1
TGTGCCAGCACAGGGACGGTGGACACTGAAGCTTTCTTT
CASTGTVDTEAFF
>TRBV6-2/TRBV6-3|NA|NA|TRBJ1-5
TGTGCCAGCAGTTCTCTGGGCGGCAATCAGCCCCAGCATTTT
CASSSLGGNQPQHF
>TRBV4-3|once|TRBD2|TRBJ2-2
TGCGCCAGCAGCCAAGGGGTAGCGGGAGTCACCGGGGAGCTGTTTTTT
CASSQGVAGVTGELFF
>TRBV7-9|NA|TRBD2|TRBJ2-1
TGTGCCAGCAGCCACTGGACTAGCACCCTTTTTGAGCAGTTCTTC
CASSHWTSTLFEQFF
>TRBV6-5|NA|TRBD1|TRBJ2-7
TGTGCCAGCAGCCCGGGACAGCCAACCTACGAGCAGTACTTC
CASSPGQPTYEQYF
>TRBV12-5|NA|NA|TRBJ1-1
TGTGCTAGTGGAGGGACGGGAACTGAAGCTTTCTTT
CASGGTGTEAFF